The clone carrying this T cell receptor beta chain has only one observation. This entry belongs to a study of glioma-infiltrating T cells after dendritic cell vaccination. CDR1 is SGHRS and CDR2 is YFSETQ in the germline V gene. V lost 5 bases, J lost 2 bases, and 13 bases stayed unmatched. The CDR3 sequence is 17 residues long. The primer mix had 60 V beta and 13 J beta primers. The protocol was immunoSEQ multiplex PCR, while the TCRdb copy is restricted to in-frame clones and leaves out a portion. The table has tens of thousands of clones, roughly four fifths seen once. As to time point: after dendritic cell vaccination, including at tumor progression/relapse.

The receptor's source is a human donor with glioblastoma. This sample comprised blood, obtained after dendritic cell vaccination. The rearrangement links TRBV5-1 to TRBJ2-1; 7 positions match TRBD2. CDR3 region: CASSLEGLAATYNEQFF. The CDR3 nucleotides read TGCGCCAGCAGTCTGGAGGGTCTAGCGGCCACCTACAATGAGCAGTTCTTC. The entire variable domain, with the rest obtained from reference TRBV5-1 and TRBJ2-1, is as follows: KAGVTQTPRYLIKTRGQQVTLSCSPISGHRSVSWYQQTPGQGLQFLFEYFSETQRNKGNFPGRFSGRQFSNSRSEMNVSTLELGDSALYLCASSLEGLAATYNEQFFGPGTRLTVL.